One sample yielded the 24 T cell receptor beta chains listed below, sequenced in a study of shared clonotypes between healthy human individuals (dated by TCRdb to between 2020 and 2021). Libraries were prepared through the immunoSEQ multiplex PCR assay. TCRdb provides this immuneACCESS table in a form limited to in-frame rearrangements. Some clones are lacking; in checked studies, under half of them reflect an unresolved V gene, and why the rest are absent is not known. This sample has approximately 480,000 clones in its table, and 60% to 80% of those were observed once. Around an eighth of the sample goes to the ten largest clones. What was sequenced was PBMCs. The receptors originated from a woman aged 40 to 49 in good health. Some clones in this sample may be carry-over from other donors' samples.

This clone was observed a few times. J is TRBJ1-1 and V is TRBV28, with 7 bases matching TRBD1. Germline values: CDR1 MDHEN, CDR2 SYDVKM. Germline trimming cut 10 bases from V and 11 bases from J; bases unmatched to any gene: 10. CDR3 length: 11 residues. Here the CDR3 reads CATRDSMWAFF. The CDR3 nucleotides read TGTGCCACCAGGGACAGTATGTGGGCTTTCTTT.

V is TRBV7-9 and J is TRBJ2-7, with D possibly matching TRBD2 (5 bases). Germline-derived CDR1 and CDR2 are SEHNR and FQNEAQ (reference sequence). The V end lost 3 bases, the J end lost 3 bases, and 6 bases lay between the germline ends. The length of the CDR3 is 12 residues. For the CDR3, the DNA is TGTGCCAGCAGCTTTACTAGCTACGAGCAGTACTTC. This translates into CASSFTSYEQYF.

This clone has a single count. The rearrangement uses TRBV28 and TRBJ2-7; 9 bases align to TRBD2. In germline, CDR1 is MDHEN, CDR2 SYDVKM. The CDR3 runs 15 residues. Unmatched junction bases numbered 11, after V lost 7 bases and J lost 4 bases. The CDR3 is CASTISGSGVYEQYF. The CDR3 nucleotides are TGTGCCAGCACCATTAGCGGGAGTGGAGTATACGAGCAGTACTTC.

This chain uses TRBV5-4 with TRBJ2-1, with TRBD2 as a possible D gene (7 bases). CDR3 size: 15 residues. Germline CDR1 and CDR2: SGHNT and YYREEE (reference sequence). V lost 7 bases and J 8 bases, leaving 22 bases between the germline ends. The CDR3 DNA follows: TGTGCCAGCTTCCCGGGGGGCAGGGCTTCGGATGAGCAGTTCTTC. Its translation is CASFPGGRASDEQFF.

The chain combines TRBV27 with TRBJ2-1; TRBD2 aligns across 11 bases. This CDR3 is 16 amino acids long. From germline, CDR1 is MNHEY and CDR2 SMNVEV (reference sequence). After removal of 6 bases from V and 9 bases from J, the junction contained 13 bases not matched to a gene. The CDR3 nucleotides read TGTGCCAGCAGACGACTACTAGCGGGAGATGGTAGTGAGCAGTTCTTC. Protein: CASRRLLAGDGSEQFF.

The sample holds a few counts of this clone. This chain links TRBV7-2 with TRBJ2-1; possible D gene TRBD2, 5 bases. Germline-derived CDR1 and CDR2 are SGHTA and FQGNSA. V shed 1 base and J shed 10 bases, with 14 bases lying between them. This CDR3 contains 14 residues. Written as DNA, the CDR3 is TGTGCCAGCAGCTTAGTGGGGTATTCGGGGGAGCAGTTCTTC. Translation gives CASSLVGYSGEQFF.

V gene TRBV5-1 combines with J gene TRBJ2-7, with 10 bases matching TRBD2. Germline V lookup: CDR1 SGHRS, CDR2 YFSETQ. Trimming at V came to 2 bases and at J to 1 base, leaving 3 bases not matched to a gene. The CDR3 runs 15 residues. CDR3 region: CASSFRTSGSYEQYF. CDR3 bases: TGCGCCAGCAGCTTCAGGACTAGCGGATCCTACGAGCAGTACTTC.

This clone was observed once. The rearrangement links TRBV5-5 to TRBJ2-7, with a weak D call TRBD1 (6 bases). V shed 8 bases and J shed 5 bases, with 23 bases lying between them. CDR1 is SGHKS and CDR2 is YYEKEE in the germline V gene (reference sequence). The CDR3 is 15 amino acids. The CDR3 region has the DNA TGTGCCAGAAGCCCTCCGGGACACCTTGGGAACGAGCAGTACTTC. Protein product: CARSPPGHLGNEQYF.

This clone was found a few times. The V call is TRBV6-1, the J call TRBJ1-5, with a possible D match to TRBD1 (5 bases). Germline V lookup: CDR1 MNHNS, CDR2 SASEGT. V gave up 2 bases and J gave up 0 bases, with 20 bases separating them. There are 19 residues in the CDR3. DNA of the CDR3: TGTGCCAGCAGTGAAAGGGCAGCCCTACGGGGGTATAGCAATCAGCCCCAGCATTTT. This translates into CASSERAALRGYSNQPQHF.

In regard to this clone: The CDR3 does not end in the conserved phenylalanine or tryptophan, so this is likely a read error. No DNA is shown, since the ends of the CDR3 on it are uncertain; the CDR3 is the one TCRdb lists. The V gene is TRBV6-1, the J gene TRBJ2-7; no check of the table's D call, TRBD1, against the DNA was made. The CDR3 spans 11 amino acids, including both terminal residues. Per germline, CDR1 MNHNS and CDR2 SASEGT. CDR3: CASSEGTGHGL.

CDR3 protein: CASSLVSMYNEQFF. The CDR3 DNA reads TGTGCCAGCAGCTTAGTGTCCATGTACAATGAGCAGTTCTTC. The chain uses TRBV7-2 and TRBJ2-1, with D hard to call. This CDR3 has 14 residues. V lost 1 base, J lost 4 bases, and 8 bases lay in between. Germline loops: CDR1 SGHTA, CDR2 FQGNSA. Full variable domain (remainder filled in from reference TRBV7-2 and TRBJ2-1): GAGVSQSPSNKVTEKGKDVELRCDPISGHTALYWYRQSLGQGLEFLIYFQGNSAPDKSGLPSDRFSAERTGGSVSTLTIQRTQQEDSAVYLCASSLVSMYNEQFFGPGTRLTVL.

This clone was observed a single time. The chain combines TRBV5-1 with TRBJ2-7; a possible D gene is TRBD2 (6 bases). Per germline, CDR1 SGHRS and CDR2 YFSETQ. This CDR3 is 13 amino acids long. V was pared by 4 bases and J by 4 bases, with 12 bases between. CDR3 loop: CASSEVGGYEQYF. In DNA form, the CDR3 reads TGCGCCAGCAGCGAGGTTGGGGGGTACGAGCAGTACTTC.

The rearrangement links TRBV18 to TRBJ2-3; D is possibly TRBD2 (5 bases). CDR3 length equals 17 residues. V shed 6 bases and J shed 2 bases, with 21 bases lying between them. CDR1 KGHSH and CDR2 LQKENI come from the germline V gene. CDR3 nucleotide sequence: TGTGCCAGCTCGCCCACCACTAGGAGCTCCCACACAGATACGCAGTATTTT. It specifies CASSPTTRSSHTDTQYF.

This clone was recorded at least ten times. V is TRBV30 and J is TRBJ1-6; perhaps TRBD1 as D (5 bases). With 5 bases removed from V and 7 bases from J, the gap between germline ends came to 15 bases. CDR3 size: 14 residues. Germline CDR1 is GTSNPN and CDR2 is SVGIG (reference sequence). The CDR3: CAWQVGTENSPLHF. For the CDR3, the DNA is TGTGCCTGGCAGGTGGGGACCGAGAATTCACCCCTCCACTTT.

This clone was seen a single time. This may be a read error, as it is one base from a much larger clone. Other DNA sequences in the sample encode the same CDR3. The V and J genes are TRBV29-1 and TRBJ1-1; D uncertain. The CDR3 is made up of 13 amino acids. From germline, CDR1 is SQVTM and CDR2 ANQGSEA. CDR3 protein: CSVTVGLDTEAFF. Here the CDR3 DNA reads TGCAGCGTCACAGTAGGGTTAGACACTGAGGCTTTCTTT.

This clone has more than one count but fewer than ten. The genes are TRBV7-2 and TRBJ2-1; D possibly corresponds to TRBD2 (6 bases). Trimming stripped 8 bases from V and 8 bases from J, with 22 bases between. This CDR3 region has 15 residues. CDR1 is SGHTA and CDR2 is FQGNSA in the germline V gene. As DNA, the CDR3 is TGTGCCAGCGGCAGAGTACTCGGGGGTGTGGATGAGCAGTTCTTC. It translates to CASGRVLGGVDEQFF.

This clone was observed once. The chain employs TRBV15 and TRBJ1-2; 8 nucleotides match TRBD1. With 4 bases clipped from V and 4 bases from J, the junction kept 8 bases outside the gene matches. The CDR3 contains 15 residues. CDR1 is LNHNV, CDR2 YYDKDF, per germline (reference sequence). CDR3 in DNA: TGTGCCACCAGCAATCCAGGGGGCTTTTTCTATGGCTACACCTTC. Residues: CATSNPGGFFYGYTF.

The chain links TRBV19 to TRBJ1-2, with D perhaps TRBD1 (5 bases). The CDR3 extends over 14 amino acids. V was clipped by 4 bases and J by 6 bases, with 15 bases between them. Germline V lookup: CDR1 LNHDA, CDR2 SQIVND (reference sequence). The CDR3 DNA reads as TGTGCCAGTAGTACCCCCCGGAGGGGAGATGGCTACACCTTC. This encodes CASSTPRRGDGYTF. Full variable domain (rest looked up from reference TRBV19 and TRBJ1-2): DGGITQSPKYLFRKEGQNVTLSCEQNLNHDAMYWYRQDPGQGLRLIYYSQIVNDFQKGDIAEGYSVSREKKESFPLTVTSAQKNPTAFYLCASSTPRRGDGYTFGSGTRLTVV.

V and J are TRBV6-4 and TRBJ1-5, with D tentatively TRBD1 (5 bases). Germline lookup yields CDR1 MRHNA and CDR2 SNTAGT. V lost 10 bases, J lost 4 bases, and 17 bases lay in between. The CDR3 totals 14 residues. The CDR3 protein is CATPPRDGNQPQHF. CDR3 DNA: TGTGCCACCCCCCCCCGGGACGGGAATCAGCCCCAGCATTTT.

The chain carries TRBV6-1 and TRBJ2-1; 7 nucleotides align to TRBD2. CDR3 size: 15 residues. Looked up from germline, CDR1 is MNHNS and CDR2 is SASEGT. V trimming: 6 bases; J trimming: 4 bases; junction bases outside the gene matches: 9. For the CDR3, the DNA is TGTGCCAGCAGCGTCAGCCCGGGAGGATACAATGAGCAGTTCTTC. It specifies CASSVSPGGYNEQFF.

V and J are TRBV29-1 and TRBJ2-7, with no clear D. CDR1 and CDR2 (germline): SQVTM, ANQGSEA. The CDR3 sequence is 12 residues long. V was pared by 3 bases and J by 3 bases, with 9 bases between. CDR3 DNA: TGCAGCGTTGACGTGGCAGGCTACGAGCAGTACTTC. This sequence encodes CSVDVAGYEQYF.

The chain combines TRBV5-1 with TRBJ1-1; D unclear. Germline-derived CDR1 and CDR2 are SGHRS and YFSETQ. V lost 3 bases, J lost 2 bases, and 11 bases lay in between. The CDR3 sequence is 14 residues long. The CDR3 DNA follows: TGCGCCAGCAGCTCGACGTTGTCCAACACTGAAGCTTTCTTT. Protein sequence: CASSSTLSNTEAFF.

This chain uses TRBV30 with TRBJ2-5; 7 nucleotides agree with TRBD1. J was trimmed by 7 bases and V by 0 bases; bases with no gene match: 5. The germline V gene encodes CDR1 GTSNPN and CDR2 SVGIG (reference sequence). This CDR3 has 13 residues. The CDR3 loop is CAWSVGQAGTQYF. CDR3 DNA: TGTGCCTGGAGTGTAGGACAGGCGGGGACCCAGTACTTC.

DNA for the CDR3: TGCGCCAGCAGTTTCGCCGTTGGGGCCACCGGGGAGCTGTTTTTT. Translation: CASSFAVGATGELFF. The V gene is TRBV5-1, the J gene TRBJ2-2; possibly TRBD1 for D (5 bases). V was cut by 5 bases and J by 4 bases, with 15 bases left in between. Germline values: CDR1 SGHRS, CDR2 YFSETQ. The CDR3 has 15 amino acids.